This T cell receptor (beta chain) was recorded in a study of cytomegalovirus exposure and HLA in healthy donors. Study results and caveats: Among TCR beta chains of equal frequency, HLA-associated ones were more clonally expanded in a later analysis.

About this clone itself: Its antigen is unidentified.

The PCR had 60 Vbeta and 13 Jbeta primers. Data came from immunoSEQ multiplex PCR; TCRdb stores just in-frame clones and leaves some out. Of 120,000 or so clones in the sample, around 76% were seen once. The sequence came from a man aged 60-69 years in good health and CMV-seropositive. The source material was PBMCs.

CDR3 sequence: CASSPGGQLYGYTF. For the CDR3, the DNA is TGTGCCAGCTCACCAGGTGGGCAGCTTTATGGCTACACCTTC. This rearrangement joins TRBV18 to TRBJ1-2; D unresolved. Looked up from germline, CDR1 is KGHSH and CDR2 is LQKENI. The CDR3 spans 14 residues. With 2 bases removed from V and 5 bases from J, the gap between germline ends came to 12 bases.